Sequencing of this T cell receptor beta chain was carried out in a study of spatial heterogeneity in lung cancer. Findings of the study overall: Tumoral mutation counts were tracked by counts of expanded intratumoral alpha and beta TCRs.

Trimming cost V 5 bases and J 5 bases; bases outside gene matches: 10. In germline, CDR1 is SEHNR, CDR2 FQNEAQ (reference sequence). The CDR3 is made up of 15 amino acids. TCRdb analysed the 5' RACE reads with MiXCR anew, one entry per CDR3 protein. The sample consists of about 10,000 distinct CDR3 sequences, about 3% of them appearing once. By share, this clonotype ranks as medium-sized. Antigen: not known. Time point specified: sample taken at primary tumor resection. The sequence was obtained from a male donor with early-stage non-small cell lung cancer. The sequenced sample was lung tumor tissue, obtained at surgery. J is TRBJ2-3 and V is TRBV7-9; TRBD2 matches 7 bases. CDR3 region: CASSPLGGDEDTQYF. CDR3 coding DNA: TGTGCCAGCAGCCCCCTGGGGGGGGATGAAGATACGCAGTATTTT. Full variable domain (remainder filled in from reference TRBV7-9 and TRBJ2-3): DTGVSQNPRHKITKRGQNVTFRCDPISEHNRLYWYRQTLGQGPEFLTYFQNEAQLEKSRLLSDRFSAERPKGSFSTLEIQRTEQGDSAMYLCASSPLGGDEDTQYFGPGTRLTVL.